This T cell receptor (beta chain) is drawn from a study of T cells in Graves' hyperthyroidism and ophthalmopathy. Background on the study: Peripheral blood was acquired at first diagnosis, ahead of any therapy whatsoever. Points from the study as a whole: A model of 13 V-J features distinguished ophthalmopathy from stable hyperthyroidism.

Patients were excluded for uncontrolled infection, other autoimmune disease, pregnancy or lactation. Together with thyroid ultrasound, orbital computed tomography, serum thyroxine and TRAb, clinical symptoms were used for diagnoses. Amplification targeted TCR beta CDR3 regions from RNA transcripts. HTBI primers drove first-round RT-PCR of the TCR CDR3. From the multiplex PCR reads, TCRdb called clonotypes with MiXCR, one entry per CDR3 protein. The sample lists fewer than 750,000 distinct CDR3 sequences; roughly 15% were seen once. This clonotype was seen many times. The antigen is unknown. Trimming cost V 6 bases and J 5 bases; bases outside gene matches: 7. The CDR3 is made up of 14 amino acids. Per the germline V gene, CDR1 is MDHEN and CDR2 is SYDVKM.

This TCR came from a woman aged 50 to 65 with Graves' ophthalmopathy. Sequences were obtained from blood. The chain carries TRBV28 and TRBJ1-2; TRBD1 matches at 9 bases. This CDR3 is CASRRQGVDYGYTF. CDR3 DNA sequence: TGTGCCAGCAGACGACAGGGGGTCGATTATGGCTACACCTTC.